The clone carrying this T cell receptor (beta chain) occurred a few times. Enrolled during active infection, Seattle patients were then followed longitudinally. This entry is derived from a study of blood T cell repertoires in COVID-19. Overall study context: The United States, Italy and Spain supplied acute and convalescent COVID-19 samples. The analysed material was cDNA or gDNA that came from T cells, B-cell-depleted T cells, or PBMCs.

V trimming: 4 bases; J trimming: 2 bases; junction bases outside the gene matches: 11. Germline assignment: CDR1 SGHKS and CDR2 YYEKEE (reference sequence). CDR3 size: 17 residues. Sequencing used immunoSEQ multiplex PCR; TCRdb keeps in-frame clones, though not all of them. The data hold 150,000 to 180,000 clones, with around 85% observed a single time. The clonotype originates from a man between 60 and 75 years old with COVID-19, enrolled during active disease. The genes are TRBV5-5 and TRBJ1-1; 10 positions match TRBD1. Sequenced sample: peripheral blood. CDR3 amino acids: CASSQKTGQGVNTEAFF. In DNA form, the CDR3 reads TGTGCCAGCAGCCAAAAAACCGGACAGGGGGTAAACACTGAAGCTTTCTTT.